Listed here is a single T cell receptor (beta chain). The Seattle patients, enrolled during active infection, were followed longitudinally. This sample is part of a study of blood T cell repertoires in COVID-19. For the study at large: The cDNA or gDNA used as material had been derived from T cells, B-cell-depleted T cells, or PBMCs.

The table came from immunoSEQ multiplex PCR; TCRdb's copy has only in-frame clones and leaves some out. Of 250,000 to 300,000 clones in the sample, less than 90% are singletons; the top ten hold around 14%. This CDR3 has 15 residues. Trimming removed 0 bases at V and 1 base at J, with 10 bases between. Germline-derived CDR1 and CDR2 are SGDLS and YYNGEE. V is TRBV9 and J is TRBJ1-1, with D tentatively TRBD1 (5 bases). Sequences were obtained from peripheral blood. The receptor was isolated from a woman in her seventies with COVID-19, enrolled during active disease. CDR3 loop: CASSVGQLWNTEAFF. CDR3 bases: TGTGCCAGCAGCGTAGGACAGTTGTGGAACACTGAAGCTTTCTTT.